This TCR beta chain was retrieved from a study of T-cell reconstitution after alpha-beta-depleted transplantation in children. The CDR3 has 14 residues. After removal of 4 bases from V and 5 bases from J, the junction contained 6 bases not matched to a gene. CDR1 and CDR2 from the germline V gene are SGHRS and YFSETQ. This sample's TCRbeta library carried unique molecular identifier barcodes. From the PCR reads, TCRdb called clonotypes with MiXCR, one entry per CDR3 protein. This table holds about 230,000 distinct CDR3 sequences, 9.7% found once. This clonotype was seen repeatedly, ten times or more. This TCR came from a human donor who donated a stem cell graft to a child with SCID. The sample was PBMCs from the stem cell graft donor, taken from the stem cell graft. This sequence joins TRBV5-1 and TRBJ2-3; 8 bases are a match to TRBD1. Here the CDR3 DNA reads TGCGCCAGCAGCCCCGGACAGGGTGAAGATACGCAGTATTTT. It translates to CASSPGQGEDTQYF.